This is a list of T cell receptor beta chains from one sample in a study of T cell responses to AZD1222 COVID-19 vaccine. Generated by immunoSEQ multiplex PCR, the TCRdb table keeps only in-frame clones and is missing some. Among about 140,000 clones, more than 85% were seen once, and the ten largest hold less than 1.5%. This specimen consisted of peripheral blood, obtained 28 days after the second AZD1222 dose. The receptors were gathered from an adult who received the AZD1222 COVID-19 vaccine. Both conserved end residues are part of each CDR3. The order of the fields is J gene, V gene, clone size, D gene, CDR3 protein, CDR3 DNA. The D gene is left open where the match is weak. Size values are once, few and many counts, or a class for expanded clones, and some rows have none.

j_call: TRBJ2-2; v_call: TRBV14; clone_size: -; d_call: -; cdr3_aa: CASSQETGELFF; cdr3_nt: TGTGCCAGCAGCCAAGAGACCGGGGAGCTGTTTTTT
j_call: TRBJ1-2; v_call: TRBV19; clone_size: -; d_call: TRBD1; cdr3_aa: CASTLGQGIFYGYTF; cdr3_nt: TGTGCCAGTACACTGGGACAGGGGATTTTTTATGGCTACACCTTC
j_call: TRBJ2-7; v_call: TRBV5-1; clone_size: -; d_call: -; cdr3_aa: CASLMDEQYF; cdr3_nt: TGCGCCAGCCTCATGGACGAGCAGTACTTC
j_call: TRBJ1-1; v_call: TRBV6-5; clone_size: -; d_call: TRBD1; cdr3_aa: CASSSGTGPTEAFF; cdr3_nt: TGTGCCAGCAGTTCCGGGACAGGGCCCACTGAAGCTTTCTTT
j_call: TRBJ2-7; v_call: TRBV6-5; clone_size: -; d_call: -; cdr3_aa: CASRNIGSYEQYF; cdr3_nt: TGTGCCAGCAGAAACATAGGCTCCTACGAGCAGTACTTC
j_call: TRBJ1-2; v_call: TRBV2; clone_size: -; d_call: TRBD1; cdr3_aa: CASRLVDRGAAYGYTF; cdr3_nt: TGTGCCAGCAGGCTAGTAGACAGGGGTGCCGCCTATGGCTACACCTTC
j_call: TRBJ1-5; v_call: TRBV28; clone_size: -; d_call: -; cdr3_aa: CASSLDSNQPQHF; cdr3_nt: TGTGCCAGCAGTTTGGACAGCAATCAGCCCCAGCATTTT
j_call: TRBJ2-7; v_call: TRBV12-5; clone_size: -; d_call: TRBD1; cdr3_aa: CASGLVRKGQGAYEQYF; cdr3_nt: TGTGCTAGTGGTTTGGTCCGGAAGGGACAGGGGGCTTACGAGCAGTACTTC
j_call: TRBJ1-1; v_call: TRBV6-4; clone_size: -; d_call: -; cdr3_aa: CASRAGRGMNTEAFF; cdr3_nt: TGTGCCAGCAGAGCAGGGCGGGGAATGAACACTGAAGCTTTCTTT
j_call: TRBJ2-3; v_call: TRBV27; clone_size: -; d_call: TRBD2; cdr3_aa: CASSLRAGRRDTQYF; cdr3_nt: TGTGCCAGCAGTTTGCGAGCGGGGCGCCGGGATACGCAGTATTTT
j_call: TRBJ1-2; v_call: TRBV14; clone_size: -; d_call: -; cdr3_aa: CASSQGSAQWAGYTF; cdr3_nt: TGTGCCAGCAGCCAAGGCTCAGCTCAGTGGGCTGGCTACACCTTC
j_call: TRBJ2-2; v_call: TRBV6-2/TRBV6-3; clone_size: -; d_call: -; cdr3_aa: CASSYSRPGSGELFF; cdr3_nt: TGTGCCAGCAGTTACTCCCGTCCGGGGTCCGGGGAGCTGTTTTTT
j_call: TRBJ2-1; v_call: TRBV19; clone_size: once; d_call: TRBD1; cdr3_aa: CASSRGAGGDYNEQFF; cdr3_nt: TGTGCCAGTAGCAGGGGAGCAGGGGGTGACTACAATGAGCAGTTCTTC
j_call: TRBJ1-1; v_call: TRBV6-5; clone_size: -; d_call: -; cdr3_aa: CASRFNAIGETEAFF; cdr3_nt: TGTGCCAGCAGGTTTAACGCAATAGGGGAAACTGAAGCTTTCTTT
j_call: TRBJ1-2; v_call: TRBV5-5; clone_size: -; d_call: -; cdr3_aa: CASSPGGGLGYTF; cdr3_nt: TGTGCCAGCAGTCCCGGGGGGGGTCTTGGCTACACCTTC
j_call: TRBJ1-5; v_call: TRBV6-5; clone_size: -; d_call: -; cdr3_aa: CASKDRGVSNQPQHF; cdr3_nt: TGTGCCAGCAAGGACCGGGGCGTGAGCAATCAGCCCCAGCATTTT
j_call: TRBJ2-5; v_call: TRBV18; clone_size: -; d_call: TRBD2; cdr3_aa: CASSPLAGGPGETQYF; cdr3_nt: TGTGCCAGCTCACCCCTAGCGGGAGGGCCGGGAGAGACCCAGTACTTC
j_call: TRBJ2-3; v_call: TRBV24-1; clone_size: -; d_call: TRBD1; cdr3_aa: CATSDLAGQGLTDTQYF; cdr3_nt: TGTGCCACCAGTGATTTGGCGGGACAGGGGTTGACAGATACGCAGTATTTT
j_call: TRBJ1-6; v_call: TRBV9; clone_size: -; d_call: -; cdr3_aa: CASNPGPYNSPLHF; cdr3_nt: TGTGCCAGCAATCCGGGTCCCTATAATTCACCCCTCCACTTT
j_call: TRBJ1-1; v_call: TRBV29-1; clone_size: -; d_call: TRBD1; cdr3_aa: CSGGTGNTEAFF; cdr3_nt: TGCAGCGGGGGGACAGGGAACACTGAAGCTTTCTTT
j_call: TRBJ2-7; v_call: TRBV7-8; clone_size: -; d_call: -; cdr3_aa: CASSLGAYYEQYF; cdr3_nt: TGTGCCAGCAGCTTAGGTGCCTACTACGAGCAGTACTTC
j_call: TRBJ1-1; v_call: TRBV19; clone_size: -; d_call: TRBD1; cdr3_aa: CASSARGGGALDTEAFF; cdr3_nt: TGTGCCAGTAGTGCCCGAGGAGGGGGCGCTTTGGACACTGAAGCTTTCTTT
j_call: TRBJ2-1; v_call: TRBV10-1; clone_size: once; d_call: TRBD1; cdr3_aa: CASTDRAAADYNEQFF; cdr3_nt: TGCGCCAGCACCGACAGGGCTGCGGCGGATTACAATGAGCAGTTCTTC
j_call: TRBJ2-5; v_call: TRBV2; clone_size: -; d_call: TRBD2; cdr3_aa: CASSEWGGRQETQYF; cdr3_nt: TGTGCCAGCAGTGAATGGGGCGGGAGGCAAGAGACCCAGTACTTC
j_call: TRBJ2-7; v_call: TRBV28; clone_size: -; d_call: -; cdr3_aa: CASSLSRFTYEQYF; cdr3_nt: TGTGCCAGCAGTTTGTCCAGGTTCACCTACGAGCAGTACTTC
j_call: TRBJ1-1; v_call: TRBV7-3; clone_size: -; d_call: -; cdr3_aa: CASRGTKNTEAFF; cdr3_nt: TGTGCCAGCAGGGGGACGAAGAACACTGAAGCTTTCTTT
j_call: TRBJ2-7; v_call: TRBV27; clone_size: -; d_call: -; cdr3_aa: CASSFPGGPASGYEQYF; cdr3_nt: TGTGCCAGCAGTTTTCCCGGGGGTCCGGCGAGCGGCTACGAGCAGTACTTC
j_call: TRBJ1-1; v_call: TRBV2; clone_size: -; d_call: -; cdr3_aa: CASSPPGGNTEAFF; cdr3_nt: TGTGCCAGCAGTCCCCCCGGGGGGAACACTGAAGCTTTCTTT
j_call: TRBJ1-1; v_call: TRBV5-1; clone_size: -; d_call: TRBD1; cdr3_aa: CASSWGQGLNTEAFF; cdr3_nt: TGCGCCAGCAGCTGGGGACAGGGGCTGAACACTGAAGCTTTCTTT
j_call: TRBJ1-1; v_call: TRBV5-1; clone_size: once; d_call: TRBD1; cdr3_aa: CASSLTGVIEDTEAFF; cdr3_nt: TGCGCCAGCAGCTTGACAGGGGTTATTGAGGACACTGAAGCTTTCTTT
j_call: TRBJ2-7; v_call: TRBV6-6; clone_size: -; d_call: -; cdr3_aa: CASSPRGSGEQYF; cdr3_nt: TGTGCCAGCAGTCCCCGGGGTAGCGGCGAGCAGTACTTC
j_call: TRBJ1-2; v_call: TRBV9; clone_size: -; d_call: -; cdr3_aa: CASSSQTGHLRDGYTF; cdr3_nt: TGTGCCAGCAGCTCCCAAACAGGCCACCTAAGGGATGGCTACACCTTC
j_call: TRBJ1-3; v_call: TRBV29-1; clone_size: once; d_call: -; cdr3_aa: CSARPSSGNTIYF; cdr3_nt: TGCAGCGCTAGACCATCCTCTGGAAACACCATATATTTT
j_call: TRBJ2-7; v_call: TRBV19; clone_size: -; d_call: -; cdr3_aa: CASSVDGSRLVEQYF; cdr3_nt: TGTGCCAGTAGTGTGGACGGTTCGAGGTTAGTGGAGCAGTACTTC
j_call: TRBJ1-6; v_call: TRBV7-9; clone_size: -; d_call: TRBD1; cdr3_aa: CASSLINTGQGSHSPLHF; cdr3_nt: TGTGCCAGCAGCTTAATTAATACGGGACAGGGAAGTCATTCACCCCTCCACTTT
j_call: TRBJ2-7; v_call: TRBV21-1; clone_size: few; d_call: -; cdr3_aa: CASSKEVAGPYEQYF; cdr3_nt: TGTGCCAGCAGCAAAGAGGTTGCGGGGCCCTACGAGCAGTACTTC
j_call: TRBJ1-4; v_call: TRBV5-1; clone_size: -; d_call: TRBD1; cdr3_aa: CASSLGDREGGEKLFF; cdr3_nt: TGCGCCAGCAGCTTGGGGGACAGGGAAGGCGGAGAAAAACTGTTTTTT
j_call: TRBJ2-1; v_call: TRBV10-1; clone_size: -; d_call: TRBD2; cdr3_aa: CASASGGSYNEQFF; cdr3_nt: TGCGCCAGCGCTAGCGGGGGCTCCTACAATGAGCAGTTCTTC
j_call: TRBJ2-2; v_call: TRBV9; clone_size: -; d_call: -; cdr3_aa: CASSVEVFGTSGTGELFF; cdr3_nt: TGTGCCAGCAGCGTTGAGGTCTTTGGGACCTCGGGTACCGGGGAGCTGTTTTTT
j_call: TRBJ2-7; v_call: TRBV12-3/TRBV12-4; clone_size: -; d_call: TRBD1; cdr3_aa: CASSRTGEGQYF; cdr3_nt: TGTGCCAGCAGTCGCACAGGGGAAGGGCAGTACTTC
j_call: TRBJ1-6; v_call: TRBV29-1; clone_size: -; d_call: TRBD1; cdr3_aa: CSVGAGGNSPLHF; cdr3_nt: TGCAGCGTTGGGGCAGGGGGAAATTCACCCCTCCACTTT
j_call: TRBJ1-1; v_call: TRBV7-3; clone_size: -; d_call: -; cdr3_aa: CASSRDSSNTEAFF; cdr3_nt: TGTGCCAGCAGTCGAGACAGCTCGAACACTGAAGCTTTCTTT
j_call: TRBJ2-3; v_call: TRBV4-2; clone_size: -; d_call: -; cdr3_aa: CASSQEWRQATDTQYF; cdr3_nt: TGTGCCAGCAGCCAAGAATGGAGACAGGCCACAGATACGCAGTATTTT
j_call: TRBJ1-4; v_call: TRBV4-2; clone_size: -; d_call: TRBD1; cdr3_aa: CASSQAGDRESMLFF; cdr3_nt: TGTGCCAGCAGCCAAGCTGGGGACAGGGAGTCCATGCTGTTTTTT
j_call: TRBJ1-5; v_call: TRBV15; clone_size: -; d_call: -; cdr3_aa: CATSRNDNQPQHF; cdr3_nt: TGTGCCACCAGCAGAAACGATAATCAGCCCCAGCATTTT
j_call: TRBJ1-1; v_call: TRBV7-2; clone_size: -; d_call: -; cdr3_aa: CASSLAGAANTEAFF; cdr3_nt: TGTGCCAGCAGCTTAGCAGGGGCCGCGAACACTGAAGCTTTCTTT
j_call: TRBJ2-3; v_call: TRBV3-1/TRBV3-2; clone_size: -; d_call: -; cdr3_aa: CASSHRFGGRSTDTQYF; cdr3_nt: TGTGCCAGCAGCCATCGATTCGGGGGGCGAAGCACAGATACGCAGTATTTT
j_call: TRBJ2-3; v_call: TRBV5-4; clone_size: -; d_call: TRBD1; cdr3_aa: CASSSGPTGDTDTQYF; cdr3_nt: TGTGCCAGCAGCTCGGGACCCACAGGGGACACAGATACGCAGTATTTT